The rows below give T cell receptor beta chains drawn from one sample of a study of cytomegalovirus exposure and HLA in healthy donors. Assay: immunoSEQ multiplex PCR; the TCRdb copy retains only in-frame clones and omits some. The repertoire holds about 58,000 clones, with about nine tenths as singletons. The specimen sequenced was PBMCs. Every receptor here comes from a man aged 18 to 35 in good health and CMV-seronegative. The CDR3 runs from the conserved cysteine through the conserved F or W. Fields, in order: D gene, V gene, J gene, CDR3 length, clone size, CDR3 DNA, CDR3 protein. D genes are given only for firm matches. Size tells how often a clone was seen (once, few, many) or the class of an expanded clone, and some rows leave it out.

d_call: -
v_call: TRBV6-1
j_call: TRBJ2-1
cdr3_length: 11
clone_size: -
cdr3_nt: TGTGCCAGCAGTCCCGCGAATGAGCAGTTCTTC
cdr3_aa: CASSPANEQFF

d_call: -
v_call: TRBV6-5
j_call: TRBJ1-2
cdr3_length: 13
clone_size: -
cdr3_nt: TGTGCCAGCAGTTACTCTTTCGGGGATGGCTACACCTTC
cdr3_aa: CASSYSFGDGYTF

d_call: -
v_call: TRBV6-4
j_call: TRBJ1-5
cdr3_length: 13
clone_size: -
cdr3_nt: TGTGCCAGCAGATCACCACATCCTCAGCCCCAGCATTTT
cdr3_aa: CASRSPHPQPQHF

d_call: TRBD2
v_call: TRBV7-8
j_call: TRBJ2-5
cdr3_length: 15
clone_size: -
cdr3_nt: TGTGCCAGCAGCTTAGGTGCGGGAGGGTCCAAGACCCAGTACTTC
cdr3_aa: CASSLGAGGSKTQYF

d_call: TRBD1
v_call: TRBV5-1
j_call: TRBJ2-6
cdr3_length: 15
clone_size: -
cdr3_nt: TGCGCCAGCAGCTTACAGGGGGCCGGGGCCAACGTCCTGACTTTC
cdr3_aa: CASSLQGAGANVLTF

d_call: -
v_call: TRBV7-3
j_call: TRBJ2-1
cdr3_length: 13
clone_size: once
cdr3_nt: TGTGCCAGCAGCCTAAATAGGGGGGGCGAGCAGTTCTTC
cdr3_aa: CASSLNRGGEQFF

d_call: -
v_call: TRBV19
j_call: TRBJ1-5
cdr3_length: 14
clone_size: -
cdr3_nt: TGTGCCAGTAGTATAGTCACGGGGTATCAGCCCCAGCATTTT
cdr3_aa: CASSIVTGYQPQHF

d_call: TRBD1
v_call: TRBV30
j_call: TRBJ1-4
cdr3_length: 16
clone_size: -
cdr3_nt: TGTGCCTGGAGTGAGATGGGACAGGGGGCCGGTGAAAAACTGTTTTTT
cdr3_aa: CAWSEMGQGAGEKLFF

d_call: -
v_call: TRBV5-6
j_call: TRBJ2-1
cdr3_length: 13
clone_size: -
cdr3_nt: TGTGCCAGCAGCTTGGACAGTAAGCCTCAGGAATTCTTC
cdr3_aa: CASSLDSKPQEFF

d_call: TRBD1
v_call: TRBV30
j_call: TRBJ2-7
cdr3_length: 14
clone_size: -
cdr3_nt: TGTGCCTGGAGTCCGGACAGGGAGATCTACGAGCAGTACTTC
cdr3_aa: CAWSPDREIYEQYF

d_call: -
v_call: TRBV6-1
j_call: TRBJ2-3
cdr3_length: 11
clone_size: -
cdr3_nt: TGTGCCAGCAACTTAGCAGATACGCAGTATTTT
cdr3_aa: CASNLADTQYF

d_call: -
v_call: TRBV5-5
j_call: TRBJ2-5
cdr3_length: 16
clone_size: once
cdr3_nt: TGTGCCAGCAGCTTGTCGGACTGGCTACAGAAAGAGACCCAGTACTTC
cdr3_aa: CASSLSDWLQKETQYF

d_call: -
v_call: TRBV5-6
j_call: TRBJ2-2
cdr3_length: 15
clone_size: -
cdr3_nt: TGTGCCAGCAGCTTGGCTCCGGGGAGCACCGGGGAGCTGTTTTTT
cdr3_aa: CASSLAPGSTGELFF

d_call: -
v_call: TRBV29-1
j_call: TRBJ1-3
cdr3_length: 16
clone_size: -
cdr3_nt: TGCAGCGTTGGTCGCGGCTCGGGAGGGGCTGGAAACACCATATATTTT
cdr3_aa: CSVGRGSGGAGNTIYF

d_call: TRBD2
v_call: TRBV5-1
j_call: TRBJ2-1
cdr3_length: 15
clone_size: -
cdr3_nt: TGCGCCAGCAAAGGCACGAGCGGGATAGACCTTGAGCAGTTCTTC
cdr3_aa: CASKGTSGIDLEQFF

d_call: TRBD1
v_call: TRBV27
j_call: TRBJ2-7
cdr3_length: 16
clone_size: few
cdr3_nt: TGTGCCAGCAGTTTAAAACGGGACAGGCCAGGGGACGAGCAGTACTTC
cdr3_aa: CASSLKRDRPGDEQYF

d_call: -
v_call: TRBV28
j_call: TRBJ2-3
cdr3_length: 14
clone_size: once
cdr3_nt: TGTGCCAGCAGTTTTTTAAGGAGAACAGATACGCAGTATTTT
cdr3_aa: CASSFLRRTDTQYF

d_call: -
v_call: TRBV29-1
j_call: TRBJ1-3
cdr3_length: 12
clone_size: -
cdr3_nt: TGCAGCGCCTTCCTTGCGGGGAACACCATATATTTT
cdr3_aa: CSAFLAGNTIYF

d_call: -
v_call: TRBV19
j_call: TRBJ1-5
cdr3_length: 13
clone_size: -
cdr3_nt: TGTGCCTCTAGAAGGAATATGAATCAGCCCCAGCATTTT
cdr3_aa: CASRRNMNQPQHF

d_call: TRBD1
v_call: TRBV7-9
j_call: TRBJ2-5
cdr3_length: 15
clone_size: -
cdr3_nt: TGTGCCAGCAGTATACAGGGGGCTCGTAGAGAGACCCAGTACTTC
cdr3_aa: CASSIQGARRETQYF

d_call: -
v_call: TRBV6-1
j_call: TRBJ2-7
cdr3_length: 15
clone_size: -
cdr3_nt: TGTGCCAGCAGCGGCCCTGCTGGGAGCTCCTACGAGCAGTACTTC
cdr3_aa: CASSGPAGSSYEQYF

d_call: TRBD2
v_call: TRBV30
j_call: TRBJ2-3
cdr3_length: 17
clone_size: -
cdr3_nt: TGTGCCTGGAGTCGGGGCGGGAGTTATGGGAGCACAGATACGCAGTATTTT
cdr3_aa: CAWSRGGSYGSTDTQYF

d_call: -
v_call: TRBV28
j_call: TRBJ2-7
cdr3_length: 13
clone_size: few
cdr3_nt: TGTGCCAGCAGGTCAGGGGCTGTTTACGAGCAGTACTTC
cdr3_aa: CASRSGAVYEQYF

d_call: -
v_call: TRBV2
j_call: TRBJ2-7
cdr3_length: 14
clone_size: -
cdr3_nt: TGTGCCAGCAGTGATAAGCTTTACTCCTACGAGCAGTACTTC
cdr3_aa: CASSDKLYSYEQYF

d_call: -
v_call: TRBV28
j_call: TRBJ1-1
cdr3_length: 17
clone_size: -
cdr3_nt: TGTGCCAGCAGTCGTAGGAGGGGCGGTCCAATGAACACTGAAGCTTTCTTT
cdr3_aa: CASSRRRGGPMNTEAFF

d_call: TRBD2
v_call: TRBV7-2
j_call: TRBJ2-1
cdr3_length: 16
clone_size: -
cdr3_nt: TGTGCCAGCAGCGTCGTCGGACTAGCGGGAGGGGGTGAGCAGTTCTTC
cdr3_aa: CASSVVGLAGGGEQFF

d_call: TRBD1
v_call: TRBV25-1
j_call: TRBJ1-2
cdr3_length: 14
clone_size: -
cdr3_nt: TGTGCCAGCAGACCCTCAGGGGGCGTCTATGGCTACACCTTC
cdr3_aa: CASRPSGGVYGYTF

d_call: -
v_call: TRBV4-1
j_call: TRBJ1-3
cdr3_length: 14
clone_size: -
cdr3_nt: TGCGCCAGCAGCCAGGCAGGATCTGGAAACACCATATATTTT
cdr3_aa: CASSQAGSGNTIYF

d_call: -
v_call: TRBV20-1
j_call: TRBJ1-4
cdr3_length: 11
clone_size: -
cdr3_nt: TGCAGTGCCACCTCGACGGGGAAACTGTTTTTT
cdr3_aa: CSATSTGKLFF

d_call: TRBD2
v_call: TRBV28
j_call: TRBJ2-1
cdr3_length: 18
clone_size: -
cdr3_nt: TGTGCCAGCAGTTTGCCCGCTTTTGCGGGAGGGAAATACAATGAGCAGTTCTTC
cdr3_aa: CASSLPAFAGGKYNEQFF

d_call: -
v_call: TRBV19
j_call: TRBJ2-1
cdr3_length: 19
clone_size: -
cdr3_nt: TGTGCCAGTAGTATAGCCCCCATGGGAGGGGGGGCCCCCTACAATGAGCAGTTCTTC
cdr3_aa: CASSIAPMGGGAPYNEQFF

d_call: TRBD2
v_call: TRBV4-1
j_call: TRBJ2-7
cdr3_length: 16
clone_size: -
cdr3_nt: TGCGCCAGCAGCCATCCTAGCGGGAGGCAATCCTACGAGCAGTACTTC
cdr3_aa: CASSHPSGRQSYEQYF

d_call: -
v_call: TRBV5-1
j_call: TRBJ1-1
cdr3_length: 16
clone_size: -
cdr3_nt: TGCGCCAGCAGCTTGGAGGAATCGGTAGCGGGCACTGAAGCTTTCTTT
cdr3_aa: CASSLEESVAGTEAFF

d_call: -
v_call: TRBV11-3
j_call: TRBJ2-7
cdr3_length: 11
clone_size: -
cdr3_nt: TGTGCCAGCAGCCTGGCGGGGGAGCAGTACTTC
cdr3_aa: CASSLAGEQYF

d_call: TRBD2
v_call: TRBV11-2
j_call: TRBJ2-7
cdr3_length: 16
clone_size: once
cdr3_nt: TGTGCCAGCTACTTCGGGAGGGGCGGGAGGGGATACGAGCAGTACTTC
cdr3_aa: CASYFGRGGRGYEQYF

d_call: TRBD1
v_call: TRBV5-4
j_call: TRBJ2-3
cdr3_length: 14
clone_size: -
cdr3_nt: TGTGCCAGCAGCTGGACAGGGGGCGCAGATACGCAGTATTTT
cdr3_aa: CASSWTGGADTQYF

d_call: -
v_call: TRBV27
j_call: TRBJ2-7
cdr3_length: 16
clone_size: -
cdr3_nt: TGTGCCAGCAGTCCGGGCGGGCGGGTGTACTCCTACGAGCAGTACTTC
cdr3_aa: CASSPGGRVYSYEQYF

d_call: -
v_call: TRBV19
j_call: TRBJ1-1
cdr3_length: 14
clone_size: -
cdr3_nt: TGTGCCAGTAGTATCTCAGGAATGAACACTGAAGCTTTCTTT
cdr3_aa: CASSISGMNTEAFF

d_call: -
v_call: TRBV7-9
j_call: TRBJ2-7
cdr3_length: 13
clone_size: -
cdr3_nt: TGTGCCAGCAGCTCGACAGCGTCCTACGAGCAGTACTTC
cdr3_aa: CASSSTASYEQYF

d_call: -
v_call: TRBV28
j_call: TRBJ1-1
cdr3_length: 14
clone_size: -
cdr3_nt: TGTGCCAGCAGTTTTACACAGTTGAACACTGAAGCTTTCTTT
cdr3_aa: CASSFTQLNTEAFF

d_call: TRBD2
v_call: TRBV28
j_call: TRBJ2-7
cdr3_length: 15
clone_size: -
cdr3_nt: TGTGCCAGCAGTATCCTGGCGGGGGACTCCTACGAGCAGTACTTC
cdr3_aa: CASSILAGDSYEQYF

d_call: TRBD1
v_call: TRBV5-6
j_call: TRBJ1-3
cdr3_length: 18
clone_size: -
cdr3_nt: TGTGCCAGCAGCGATCACCCGGGACAGGGCAATCTTGGAAACACCATATATTTT
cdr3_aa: CASSDHPGQGNLGNTIYF

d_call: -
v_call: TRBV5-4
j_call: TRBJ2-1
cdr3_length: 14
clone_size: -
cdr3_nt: TGTGCCAGCAGCTCAGATACCCCTGGGCATGAGCAGTTCTTC
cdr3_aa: CASSSDTPGHEQFF

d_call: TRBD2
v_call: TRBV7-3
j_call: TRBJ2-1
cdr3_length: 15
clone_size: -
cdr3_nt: TGTGCCAGCAGCTTAGGACTAGCGGATTACAATGAGCAGTTCTTC
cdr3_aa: CASSLGLADYNEQFF

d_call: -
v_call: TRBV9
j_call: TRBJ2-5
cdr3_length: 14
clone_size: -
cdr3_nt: TGTGCCAGCAGCGTAGGAAACAGCCAAGAGACCCAGTACTTC
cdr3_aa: CASSVGNSQETQYF

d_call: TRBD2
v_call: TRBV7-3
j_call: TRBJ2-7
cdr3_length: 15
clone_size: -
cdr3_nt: TGTGCCAGCAGCTTAGGACTAGCGGGAGTGCAAGAGCAGTACTTC
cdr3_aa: CASSLGLAGVQEQYF

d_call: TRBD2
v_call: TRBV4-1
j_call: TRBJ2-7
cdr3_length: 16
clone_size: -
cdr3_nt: TGCGCCAGCAGCCCCGGCCCTAGCGGGAGCTCCTACGAGCAGTACTTC
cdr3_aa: CASSPGPSGSSYEQYF

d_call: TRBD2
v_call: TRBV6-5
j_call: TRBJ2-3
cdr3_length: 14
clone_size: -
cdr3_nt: TGTGCCAGCAGTAGGACTAGCCACACAGATACGCAGTATTTT
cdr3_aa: CASSRTSHTDTQYF

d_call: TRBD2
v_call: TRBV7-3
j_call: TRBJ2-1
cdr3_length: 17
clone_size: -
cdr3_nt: TGTGCCAGCAGTCAAGGGGGCGGGAGGGCTATTGTCGATGAGCAGTTCTTC
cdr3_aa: CASSQGGGRAIVDEQFF

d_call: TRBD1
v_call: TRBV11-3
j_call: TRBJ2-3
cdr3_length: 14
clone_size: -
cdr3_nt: TGTGCCAGTGAAAATAGGGGGCAGTCAGATACGCAGTATTTT
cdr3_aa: CASENRGQSDTQYF

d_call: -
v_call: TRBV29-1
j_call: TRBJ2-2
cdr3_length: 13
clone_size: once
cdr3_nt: TGCAGCGCTCGAATAGCCCGGGCCGGGGAGCTGTTTTTT
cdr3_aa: CSARIARAGELFF

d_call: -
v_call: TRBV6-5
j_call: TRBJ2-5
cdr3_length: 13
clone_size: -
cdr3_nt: TGTGCCAGCAGTTTACCAGGGCAAGAGACCCAGTACTTC
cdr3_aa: CASSLPGQETQYF

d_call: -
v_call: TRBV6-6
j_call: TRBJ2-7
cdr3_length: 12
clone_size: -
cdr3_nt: TGTGCCAGCAGTTACGAGACAGACGAGCAGTACTTC
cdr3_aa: CASSYETDEQYF